Each of the 13 T cell receptor beta chains below was sequenced from the same sample in a study of shared clonotypes between healthy human individuals. Clones were read by immunoSEQ multiplex PCR, and TCRdb kept only the in-frame ones, dropping some. The table has 2 million to 2.5 million clones, nearly 97% seen once. The sequencing sample was made of naive CD4+ T cells sorted from blood. Subset meaning: CD45RA+ positively selected. The receptors were gathered from a man between 18 and 29 years old in good health.

The rearrangement links TRBV5-1 to TRBJ1-3, with 7 bases identical to TRBD1. V lost 1 base, J lost 2 bases, and 9 bases stayed unmatched. The CDR3 consists of 17 residues. CDR1 and CDR2 from the germline V gene are SGHRS and YFSETQ. The CDR3: CASSLRPGQSPGNTIYF. CDR3 coding DNA: TGCGCCAGCAGCTTGAGGCCGGGACAGAGCCCTGGAAACACCATATATTTT.

The V gene is TRBV2, the J gene TRBJ2-5, with D uncertain. V shed 4 bases and J shed 2 bases, with 8 bases lying between them. Germline V CDR1 and CDR2: SNHLY, FYNNEI. CDR3 length: 13 residues. The CDR3 here is CASSVRKQETQYF. CDR3 coding DNA: TGTGCCAGCAGTGTAAGGAAACAAGAGACCCAGTACTTC. Using reference TRBV2 and TRBJ2-5 for the parts outside the CDR3, the full variable domain is EPEVTQTPSHQVTQMGQEVILRCVPISNHLYFYWYRQILGQKVEFLVSFYNNEISEKSEIFDDQFSVERPDGSNFTLKIRSTKLEDSAMYFCASSVRKQETQYFGPGTRLLVL.

J is TRBJ2-2 and V is TRBV7-2, with D maybe TRBD2 (5 bases). The germline V gene encodes CDR1 SGHTA and CDR2 FQGNSA. With 0 bases removed from V and 5 bases from J, the gap between germline ends came to 19 bases. CDR3 size: 18 residues. The CDR3 loop reads CASSLAGLLPPLTGELFF. CDR3 bases: TGTGCCAGCAGCTTAGCCGGACTCCTCCCTCCTCTTACCGGGGAGCTGTTTTTT. The full variable domain, completed using reference TRBV7-2 and TRBJ2-2, is GAGVSQSPSNKVTEKGKDVELRCDPISGHTALYWYRQSLGQGLEFLIYFQGNSAPDKSGLPSDRFSAERTGGSVSTLTIQRTQQEDSAVYLCASSLAGLLPPLTGELFFGEGSRLTVL.

On this clone: The same CDR3 can be traced to other DNA sequences in this sample. In nucleotides, the CDR3 is TGTGCCAGTAGGAGTGAAAAACTGTTTTTT. Protein: CASRSEKLFF. The chain joins TRBV19 to TRBJ1-4, with D uncertain. Trimming removed 6 bases from V and 7 bases from J, with 3 bases in between. CDR3 length: 10 residues. Germline loops: CDR1 LNHDA, CDR2 SQIVND (reference sequence). Full variable domain (missing parts from reference TRBV19 and TRBJ1-4): DGGITQSPKYLFRKEGQNVTLSCEQNLNHDAMYWYRQDPGQGLRLIYYSQIVNDFQKGDIAEGYSVSREKKESFPLTVTSAQKNPTAFYLCASRSEKLFFGSGTQLSVL.

This chain joins TRBV18 and TRBJ2-7; 10 positions agree with TRBD1. V was clipped by 4 bases and J by 6 bases; unmatched bases: 9. In germline, CDR1 is KGHSH, CDR2 LQKENI. The CDR3 has 15 amino acids. CDR3 DNA: TGTGCCAGCTCACTCTCCGGGACAGGGGCTCTCGAGCAGTACTTC. This encodes CASSLSGTGALEQYF.

CDR3 amino acids: CAWSVEVMDEKLFF. The CDR3 nucleotides read TGTGCCTGGAGTGTAGAGGTTATGGATGAAAAACTGTTTTTT. V and J are TRBV30 and TRBJ1-4, with D unclear. Trimming cost V 0 bases and J 6 bases, with 11 bases left between them. This CDR3 is 14 amino acids long. Looked up from germline, CDR1 is GTSNPN and CDR2 is SVGIG (reference sequence).

The CDR3 coding sequence is TGCAGCGTTGACGAGGGACAGTTAGACGGGGAGCTGTTTTTT. Its translation: CSVDEGQLDGELFF. V usage is TRBV29-1 and J usage is TRBJ2-2; 7 bases agree with TRBD1. V shed 3 bases and J 7 bases; nucleotides not matched to a gene: 8. Germline loops: CDR1 SQVTM, CDR2 ANQGSEA. The CDR3 runs 14 residues.

This clone was recorded once. Other DNA sequences in the sample encode the same CDR3. The chain uses TRBV19 and TRBJ1-2; the D gene is possibly TRBD1 (5 bases). The ends were cut back, 5 bases at V and 1 base at J, with 8 bases in the middle. This CDR3 comprises 13 residues. Germline V CDR1 and CDR2: LNHDA, SQIVND (reference sequence). CDR3 nucleotide sequence: TGTGCCAGTAGTCCTCAGGGTAACTATGGCTACACCTTC. It codes for CASSPQGNYGYTF.

This rearrangement joins TRBV5-4 to TRBJ2-7, with 10 bases aligning to TRBD2. V was pared by 1 base and J by 3 bases, with 4 bases of the junction left unmatched. This CDR3 is 15 amino acids long. Germline V gene sequence: CDR1 SGHNT, CDR2 YYREEE (reference sequence). The CDR3 DNA reads as TGTGCCAGCAGCTTGATGTCTAGCGGGGGCTACGAGCAGTACTTC. Translating gives CASSLMSSGGYEQYF.

The chain is built from TRBV5-8 and TRBJ2-7, with a tentative D call TRBD2 (5 bases). The CDR3 runs 13 residues. V shed 8 bases and J shed 2 bases, with 14 bases lying between them. Germline CDR1 is SGHTS and CDR2 is YDEGEE. For the CDR3, the DNA is TGTGCCAGTAGGAGGAACGGCACCTACGAGCAGTACTTC. Its protein is CASRRNGTYEQYF.

The J gene is TRBJ2-3, the V gene TRBV20-1, with a weak D call TRBD2 (6 bases). From germline, CDR1 is DFQATT and CDR2 SNEGSKA (reference sequence). Trimming pared 1 base from V and 9 bases from J, leaving 8 bases between. The CDR3 loop spans 11 amino acids. The chain's CDR3 is CSARAGVTQYF. Written as DNA, the CDR3 is TGCAGTGCTAGAGCGGGGGTCACGCAGTATTTT.

Comments on this clone: This CDR3 is also generated by other DNA sequences in the sample. CDR3 residues: CASSYRTGGTEAFF. The CDR3 region has the DNA TGTGCCAGCAGTTATCGGACAGGGGGCACTGAAGCTTTCTTT. The chain employs TRBV6-6 and TRBJ1-1; TRBD1 matches 10 bases. In germline, CDR1 is MNHNY, CDR2 SVGAGI (reference sequence). This CDR3 has 14 residues. With 3 bases clipped from V and 4 bases from J, the junction kept 2 bases outside the gene matches.

The chain is built from TRBV30 and TRBJ2-7, with 13 bases fitting TRBD2. The CDR3 is made up of 14 amino acids. CDR1 is GTSNPN and CDR2 is SVGIG in the germline V gene (reference sequence). J gave up 5 bases and V 4 bases, and 5 bases lay outside the gene matches. Here the CDR3 reads CAWTTSGGVHEQYF. In DNA, the CDR3 is TGTGCCTGGACCACTAGCGGGGGGGTTCACGAGCAGTACTTC.